Listed here are 27 T cell receptor beta chains from one sample, sequenced in a study of molecular identifiers for immune sequencing clone quantification. TCRdb reprocessed the PCR reads with MiXCR, giving one entry per CDR3 protein. The sample has approximately 670,000 distinct CDR3 sequences, just under 20% seen once; the top ten hold 0.7% to 1%. The sample comprised naive CD8+ T cells from blood, with Jurkat cell RNA spiked in. Subset indicated: FACS-sorted CD8+CD4-CCR7+CD45RA+ naive T cells. The receptors derive from a human donor in good health. Some libraries in this study had Jurkat cell RNA spiked in.

Many counts were recorded for this clonotype. The chain recombines TRBV12-3 or TRBV12-4 with TRBJ1-2; D is unresolved. The CDR3 sequence is 14 residues long. Trimming shortened V by 8 bases and J by 4 bases, and 17 bases separated the two germline ends. CDR3 loop: CASSPHLVGYGYTF. In DNA, the CDR3 is TGTGCCAGCTCCCCCCATTTGGTGGGCTATGGCTACACCTTC.

This clonotype was detected ten times or more. The chain combines TRBV19 with TRBJ2-3; D may correspond to TRBD1 or TRBD2 (6 bases each). Trimming cost V 4 bases and J 2 bases, with 13 bases left between them. Germline CDR1 LNHDA, CDR2 SQIVND (reference sequence). The CDR3 totals 15 residues. CDR3 loop: CASSSGTYNTDTQYF. The CDR3 bases are TGTGCCAGTAGTAGCGGGACATACAACACAGATACGCAGTATTTT.

This clonotype was counted at least ten times. The chain employs TRBV29-1 and TRBJ2-3; 7 bases line up with TRBD1. The V and J ends lost 6 bases and 0 bases, in that order; junction bases with no gene match: 15. The CDR3 covers 17 residues. Germline V gives CDR1 SQVTM, CDR2 ANQGSEA. CDR3 in DNA: TGCAGCGTCCGGGGTAAGGTGGGACAGAAGAGCACAGATACGCAGTATTTT. Translated: CSVRGKVGQKSTDTQYF.

This clonotype was detected many times. This chain uses TRBV5-6 with TRBJ2-7, with 12 bases fitting TRBD2. The CDR3 has 15 residues. Losses at the gene ends were 3 bases for V and 4 bases for J; bases not matched to a gene: 5. Germline assignment: CDR1 SGHDT and CDR2 YYEEEE. CDR3 sequence (DNA): TGTGCCAGCAGCTCTACTAGCGGGAGGAGGTACGAGCAGTACTTC. This translates into CASSSTSGRRYEQYF.

Comments on this clonotype: A much larger clone sits a single nucleotide away, making a read error possible. V usage is TRBV20-1 and J usage is TRBJ1-1, with unresolved D. V shed 0 bases and J shed 11 bases, with 16 bases lying between them. Germline lookup yields CDR1 DFQATT and CDR2 SNEGSKA (reference sequence). The CDR3 extends over 13 amino acids. In DNA form, the CDR3 reads TGCAGTGCTAGAGAAAGGGATCACGCCAGGGCTTTCTTT. Its protein is CSARERDHARAFF.

As to this clonotype: This sequence may be a read error, since a much larger clone differs from it by one base. The chain uses TRBV28 and TRBJ2-3; the match to TRBD2 covers 10 bases. Germline assignment: CDR1 MDHEN and CDR2 SYDVKM. The CDR3 spans 14 residues. The CDR3 is CAGSFRLAGLFRYF. Written as DNA, the CDR3 is TGTGCCGGCAGTTTCAGACTAGCGGGTTTGTTTAGGTATTTT.

At least ten counts were recorded for this clonotype. The chain carries TRBV28 and TRBJ1-5; D possibly corresponds to TRBD1 (6 bases). The CDR3 totals 15 residues. Germline CDR1 is MDHEN and CDR2 is SYDVKM. Trimming pared 5 bases from V and 1 base from J, leaving 12 bases between. The CDR3 loop is CASSPQGRSNQPQHF. The CDR3 DNA follows: TGTGCCAGCAGTCCCCAGGGGAGAAGCAATCAGCCCCAGCATTTT. Variable domain in full (rest from reference TRBV28 and TRBJ1-5): DVKVTQSSRYLVKRTGEKVFLECVQDMDHENMFWYRQDPGLGLRLIYFSYDVKMKEKGDIPEGYSVSREKKERFSLILESASTNQTSMYLCASSPQGRSNQPQHFGDGTRLSIL.

Turning to this clonotype: This sequence may be a read error, since a much larger clone differs from it by one base. The chain has TRBV30 and TRBJ2-2, with TRBD2 identical over 7 bases. Germline lookup yields CDR1 GTSNPN and CDR2 SVGIG (reference sequence). The CDR3 covers 15 residues. The CDR3 protein is CAWSTGTTNAGELVF. For the CDR3, the DNA is TGTGCCTGGAGCACCGGGACTACGAACGCCGGGGAGCTGGTTTTT.

This clonotype was found many times. The V gene is TRBV12-5, the J gene TRBJ2-5; 10 nucleotides match TRBD2. Looked up from germline, CDR1 is LGHNT and CDR2 is FRNRAP. The CDR3 contains 15 residues. Trimming cost V 0 bases and J 2 bases; bases outside gene matches: 0. CDR3 sequence: CASGLVLAGQETQYF. In DNA, the CDR3 is TGTGCTAGTGGTTTGGTACTAGCGGGGCAAGAGACCCAGTACTTC.

This clonotype was detected ten times or more. The CDR3 protein is CSAPDRFDYTDTQYF. The DNA for the CDR3 is TGCAGTGCTCCCGACAGGTTCGATTACACAGATACGCAGTATTTT. The chain recombines TRBV20-1 with TRBJ2-3; possible D gene TRBD1, 6 bases. Germline V CDR1 and CDR2: DFQATT, SNEGSKA (reference sequence). V was shortened by 5 bases and J by 2 bases, with 17 bases between the two germline ends. The CDR3 loop spans 15 amino acids.

The sample holds many counts of this clonotype. The chain is built from TRBV5-1 and TRBJ2-7; a possible D gene is TRBD1 (6 bases). The CDR3 is 15 residues long. CDR1 SGHRS and CDR2 YFSETQ come from the germline V gene. The V end lost 0 bases, the J end lost 4 bases, and 14 bases lay between the germline ends. CDR3: CASSLEGRGRYEQYF. CDR3 coding DNA: TGCGCCAGCAGCTTGGAGGGCAGGGGTCGGTACGAGCAGTACTTC. The full variable domain, completed using reference TRBV5-1 and TRBJ2-7, is KAGVTQTPRYLIKTRGQQVTLSCSPISGHRSVSWYQQTPGQGLQFLFEYFSETQRNKGNFPGRFSGRQFSNSRSEMNVSTLELGDSALYLCASSLEGRGRYEQYFGPGTRLTVT.

This clonotype was detected many times. The chain has TRBV28 and TRBJ2-5; possibly TRBD2 for D (5 bases). CDR3 length: 14 amino acids. Trimming left V 6 bases short and J 5 bases short, with 16 bases between. The germline V gene has CDR1 MDHEN and CDR2 SYDVKM. The CDR3 region is CASSISAGLETQYF. CDR3 coding DNA: TGTGCCAGCAGCATTAGCGCCGGGCTCGAGACCCAGTACTTC.

This clonotype came up a few times. The chain combines TRBV28 with TRBJ1-5; maybe TRBD1 (6 bases). Trimming shortened V by 5 bases and J by 5 bases, and 13 bases separated the two germline ends. The length of the CDR3 is 14 residues. From germline, CDR1 is MDHEN and CDR2 SYDVKM. CDR3 protein: CASSPRTVYQPQHF. CDR3 DNA sequence: TGTGCCAGCAGTCCCCGGACAGTTTATCAGCCCCAGCATTTT.

This clonotype occurred many times. The rearrangement links TRBV5-1 to TRBJ2-3; D may be TRBD2 (5 bases). Germline assignment: CDR1 SGHRS and CDR2 YFSETQ. Trimming removed 0 bases from V and 3 bases from J, with 8 bases in between. The CDR3 is 14 residues long. CDR3 nucleotides: TGCGCCAGCAGCTTGGAGCAGCGGACAGATACGCAGTATTTT. Translation: CASSLEQRTDTQYF.

The J gene is TRBJ2-7, the V gene TRBV30; TRBD1 or TRBD2 may be the D gene (5 bases each). This CDR3 spans 13 amino acids. V shed 0 bases and J shed 6 bases, with 12 bases lying between them. Germline V gene lookup returns CDR1 GTSNPN and CDR2 SVGIG (reference sequence). The CDR3 DNA sequence: TGTGCCTGGAGTGTTTGGGGGTCGGTCGAGCAGTACTTC. It specifies CAWSVWGSVEQYF.

This clonotype appeared a few times. Its ends do not fully match the called genes, so a read error is possible. This chain uses TRBV4-3 with TRBJ2-6, with 8 bases that match TRBD2. Germline assignment: CDR1 LGHNA and CDR2 YSLEER. This CDR3 region has 17 residues. The CDR3 spells CASSQHGRASGASVLTF. In DNA form, the CDR3 reads TGCGCCAGCAGCCAACACGGGAGGGCCTCTGGGGCCAGCGTCCTGACTTTC.

The chain carries TRBV19 and TRBJ2-7; a weak D match, TRBD1 (5 bases). V dropped 2 bases and J dropped 2 bases, with 10 bases sitting between them. The length of the CDR3 is 14 residues. Germline CDR1 LNHDA, CDR2 SQIVND (reference sequence). Here the CDR3 DNA reads TGTGCCAGTAGTATACAGGGAAAGACCTACGAGCAGTACTTC. It specifies CASSIQGKTYEQYF. The variable domain in full, completed from reference TRBV19 and TRBJ2-7, reads DGGITQSPKYLFRKEGQNVTLSCEQNLNHDAMYWYRQDPGQGLRLIYYSQIVNDFQKGDIAEGYSVSREKKESFPLTVTSAQKNPTAFYLCASSIQGKTYEQYFGPGTRLTVT.

This clonotype was recorded a few times. The chain combines TRBV30 with TRBJ1-1; D is ambiguous. The germline gives CDR1 GTSNPN, CDR2 SVGIG (reference sequence). The ends were cut back, 3 bases at V and 1 base at J, with 12 bases in the middle. This CDR3 has 14 amino acids. The CDR3 DNA follows: TGTGCCTGGAGGCGGGAAGGATCGAACACTGAAGCTTTCTTT. Protein: CAWRREGSNTEAFF.

This clonotype was counted at least ten times. The CDR3 sequence is CASSVGQGHEQYF. The CDR3 nucleotides are TGTGCCAGCAGCGTAGGGCAGGGCCACGAGCAGTACTTC. The chain couples TRBV9 to TRBJ2-7; possibly TRBD1 for D (5 bases). The CDR3 has 13 amino acids. The germline V and J ends were trimmed by 0 bases and 5 bases, with 9 bases remaining between them. Germline V lookup: CDR1 SGDLS, CDR2 YYNGEE.

This clonotype has only a few counts. V usage is TRBV5-1 and J usage is TRBJ2-2; no firm D call. The CDR3 is 16 amino acids. Trimming removed 0 bases from V and 6 bases from J, with 15 bases in between. The germline V gene has CDR1 SGHRS and CDR2 YFSETQ. This chain's CDR3 is CASSLVGLSKAGELFF. DNA for the CDR3: TGCGCCAGCAGCTTGGTCGGTCTAAGCAAGGCCGGGGAGCTGTTTTTT.

This clonotype turned up a few times. CDR3 sequence: CASSLKPGTAYNEQFF. The CDR3 coding sequence is TGTGCCAGCAGCCTCAAACCCGGGACAGCCTACAATGAGCAGTTCTTC. V usage is TRBV5-6 and J usage is TRBJ2-1, with 7 bases that match TRBD1. V shed 4 bases, J shed 2 bases, and the junction held 9 bases outside the gene matches. CDR3 length equals 16 residues. CDR1 SGHDT and CDR2 YYEEEE come from the germline V gene.

This clonotype has more than one count but fewer than ten. The chain links TRBV6-5 to TRBJ1-5; D call uncertain. The CDR3 consists of 16 residues. Germline V gene lookup returns CDR1 MNHEY and CDR2 SVGAGI. Trimming took 2 bases from V and 1 from J, leaving 12 bases between them. The CDR3 protein is CASSYPRSYSNQPQHF. The CDR3 DNA reads TGTGCCAGCAGTTACCCCAGAAGCTACAGCAATCAGCCCCAGCATTTT.

This clonotype appeared many times. V usage is TRBV15 and J usage is TRBJ2-1; tentative D call: TRBD1 (5 bases). The V gene lost 0 bases and the J gene lost 7 bases, with 10 bases spanning the gap. CDR1 and CDR2 (germline): LNHNV, YYDKDF (reference sequence). The CDR3 is made up of 14 amino acids. CDR3 bases: TGTGCCACCAGCAGAGATGGGGCCCAGAATGAGCAGTTCTTC. This sequence encodes CATSRDGAQNEQFF.

The V and J genes are TRBV6-1 and TRBJ2-7; possible D gene TRBD2, 5 bases. CDR1 is MNHNS and CDR2 is SASEGT in the germline V gene. The CDR3 runs 14 residues. Trimming stripped 1 base from V and 4 bases from J, with 11 bases between. The CDR3 coding sequence is TGTGCCAGCAGTGAAGGGAGGCAGACTTACGAGCAGTACTTC. Amino acid sequence: CASSEGRQTYEQYF.

This clonotype has a handful of counts. The V gene is TRBV6-2 or TRBV6-3, the J gene TRBJ2-1, with D hard to call. This CDR3 has 19 residues. Trimming left V 4 bases short and J 6 bases short, with 28 bases between. The germline gives CDR1 MNHEY, CDR2 SVGEGT. In DNA form, the CDR3 reads TGTGCCAGCAGTTTCCCTCCCTCCGCGATTTCATTCTCAGGCAATGAGCAGTTCTTC. As protein: CASSFPPSAISFSGNEQFF.

There are many counts of this clonotype. The J gene is TRBJ2-1, the V gene TRBV20-1; 14 bases match TRBD2. This CDR3 has 16 residues. V lost 4 bases and J lost 7; bases outside the gene matches: 9. Per the germline V gene, CDR1 is DFQATT and CDR2 is SNEGSKA (reference sequence). The CDR3 DNA sequence: TGCAGTGCTAACGATCCGGGACTAGCGGGAGTGAATGAGCAGTTCTTC. It specifies CSANDPGLAGVNEQFF.

V usage is TRBV13 and J usage is TRBJ2-3; 9 bases are a match to TRBD2. Germline CDR1 and CDR2: PRHDT and FYEKMQ (reference sequence). The junction had 7 bases not matched to a gene; V was cut back by 4 bases and J by 2 bases. The CDR3 has 16 amino acids. This CDR3 reads CASSSGTSLFTDTQYF. In DNA form, the CDR3 reads TGTGCCAGCAGCTCCGGGACTAGCCTATTCACAGATACGCAGTATTTT.